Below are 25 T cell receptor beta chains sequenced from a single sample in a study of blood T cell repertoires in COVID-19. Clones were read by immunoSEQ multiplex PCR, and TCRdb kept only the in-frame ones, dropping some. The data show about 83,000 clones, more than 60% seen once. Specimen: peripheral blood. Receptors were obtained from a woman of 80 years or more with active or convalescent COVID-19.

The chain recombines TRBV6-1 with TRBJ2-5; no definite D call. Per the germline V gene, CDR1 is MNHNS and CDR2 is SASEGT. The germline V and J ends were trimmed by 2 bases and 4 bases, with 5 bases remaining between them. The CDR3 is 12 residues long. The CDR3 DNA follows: TGTGCCAGCAGTGAAACTGGAGAGACCCAGTACTTC. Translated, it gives CASSETGETQYF.

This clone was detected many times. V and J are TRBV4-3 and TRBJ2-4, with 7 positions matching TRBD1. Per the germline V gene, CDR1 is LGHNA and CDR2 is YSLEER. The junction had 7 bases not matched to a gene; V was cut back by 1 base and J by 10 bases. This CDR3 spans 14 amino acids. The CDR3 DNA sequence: TGCGCCAGCAGCCAAGGGCTCGACAGGGAAATTCAGTACTTC. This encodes CASSQGLDREIQYF.

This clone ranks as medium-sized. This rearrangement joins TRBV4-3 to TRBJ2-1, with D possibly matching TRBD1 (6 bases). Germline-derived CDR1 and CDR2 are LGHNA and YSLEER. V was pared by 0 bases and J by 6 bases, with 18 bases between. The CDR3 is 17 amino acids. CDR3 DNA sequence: TGCGCCAGCAGCCAAGAACAGGGAGACGTCCTCGGCAATGAGCAGTTCTTC. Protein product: CASSQEQGDVLGNEQFF.

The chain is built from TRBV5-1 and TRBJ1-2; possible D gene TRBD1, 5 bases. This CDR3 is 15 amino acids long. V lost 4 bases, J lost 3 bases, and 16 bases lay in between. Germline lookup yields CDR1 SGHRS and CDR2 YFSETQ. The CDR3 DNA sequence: TGCGCCAGCAGCGAAGCGTCGGGACTGGACTATGGCTACACCTTC. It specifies CASSEASGLDYGYTF.

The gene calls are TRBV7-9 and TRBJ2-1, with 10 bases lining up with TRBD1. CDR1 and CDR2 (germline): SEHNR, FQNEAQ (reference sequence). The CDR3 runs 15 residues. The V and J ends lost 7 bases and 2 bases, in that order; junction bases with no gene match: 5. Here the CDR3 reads CASTSTGGPYNEQFF. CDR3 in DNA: TGTGCCAGCACCTCGACAGGGGGCCCCTACAATGAGCAGTTCTTC.

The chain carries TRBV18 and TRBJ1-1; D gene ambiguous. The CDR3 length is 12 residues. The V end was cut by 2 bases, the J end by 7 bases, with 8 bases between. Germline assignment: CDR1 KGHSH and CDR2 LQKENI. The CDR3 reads CASSPETREAFF. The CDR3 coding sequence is TGTGCCAGCTCACCAGAAACACGTGAAGCTTTCTTT.

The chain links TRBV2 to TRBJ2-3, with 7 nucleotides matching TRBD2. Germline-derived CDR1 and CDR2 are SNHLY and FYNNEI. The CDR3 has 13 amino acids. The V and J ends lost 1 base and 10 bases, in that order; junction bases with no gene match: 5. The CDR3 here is CASSEGNREAQYF. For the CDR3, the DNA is TGTGCCAGCAGTGAAGGGAACCGGGAGGCGCAGTATTTT.

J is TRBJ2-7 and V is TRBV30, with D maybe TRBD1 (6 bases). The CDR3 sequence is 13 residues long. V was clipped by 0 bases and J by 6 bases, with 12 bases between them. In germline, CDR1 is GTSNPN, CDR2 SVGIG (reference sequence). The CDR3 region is CAWSVAGAAEQYF. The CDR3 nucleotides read TGTGCCTGGAGTGTGGCAGGGGCGGCCGAGCAGTACTTC. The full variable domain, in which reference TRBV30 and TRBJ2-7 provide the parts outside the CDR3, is SQTIHQWPATLVQPVGSPLSLECTVEGTSNPNLYWYRQAAGRGLQLLFYSVGIGQISSEVPQNLSASRPQDRQFILSSKKLLLSDSGFYLCAWSVAGAAEQYFGPGTRLTVT.

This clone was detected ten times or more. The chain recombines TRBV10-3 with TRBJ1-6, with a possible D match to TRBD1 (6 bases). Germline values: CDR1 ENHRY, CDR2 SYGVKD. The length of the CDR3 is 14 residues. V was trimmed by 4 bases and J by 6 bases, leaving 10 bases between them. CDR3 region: CAISVDSSNSPLHF. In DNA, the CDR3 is TGTGCCATCAGTGTGGACAGTAGTAATTCACCCCTCCACTTT.

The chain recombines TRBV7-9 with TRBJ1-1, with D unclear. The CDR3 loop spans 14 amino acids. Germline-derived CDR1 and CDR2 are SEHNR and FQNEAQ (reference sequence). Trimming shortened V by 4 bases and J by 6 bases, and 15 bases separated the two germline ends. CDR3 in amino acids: CASSSTAPSAEAFF. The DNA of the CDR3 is TGTGCCAGCAGCTCGACTGCCCCGAGCGCTGAAGCTTTCTTT.

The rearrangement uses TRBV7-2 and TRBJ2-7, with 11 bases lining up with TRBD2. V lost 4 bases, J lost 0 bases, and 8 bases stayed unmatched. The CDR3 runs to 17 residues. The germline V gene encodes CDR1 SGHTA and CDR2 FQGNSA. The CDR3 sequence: CASSSHSGGGSSYEQYF. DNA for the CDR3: TGTGCCAGCAGCTCACATAGCGGGGGGGGTAGCTCCTACGAGCAGTACTTC.

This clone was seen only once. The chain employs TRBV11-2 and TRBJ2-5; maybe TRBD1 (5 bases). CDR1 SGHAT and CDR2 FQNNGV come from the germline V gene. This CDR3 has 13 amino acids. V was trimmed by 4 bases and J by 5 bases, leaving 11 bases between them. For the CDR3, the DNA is TGTGCCAGCAGCTCAGGGTACAGGGAGACCCAGTACTTC. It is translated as CASSSGYRETQYF.

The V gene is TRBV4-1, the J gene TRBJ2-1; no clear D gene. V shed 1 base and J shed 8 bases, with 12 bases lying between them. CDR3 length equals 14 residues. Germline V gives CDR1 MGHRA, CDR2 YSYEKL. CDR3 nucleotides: TGCGCCAGCAGCCAAGTCTCCTACCCCTATGAGCAGTTCTTC. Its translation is CASSQVSYPYEQFF.

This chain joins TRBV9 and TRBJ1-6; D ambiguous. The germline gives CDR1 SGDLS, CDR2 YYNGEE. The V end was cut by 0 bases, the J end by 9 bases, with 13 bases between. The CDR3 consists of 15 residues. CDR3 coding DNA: TGTGCCAGCAGCGTAGGGTCAGCTGCGGGTTCACCCCTCCACTTT. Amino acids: CASSVGSAAGSPLHF.

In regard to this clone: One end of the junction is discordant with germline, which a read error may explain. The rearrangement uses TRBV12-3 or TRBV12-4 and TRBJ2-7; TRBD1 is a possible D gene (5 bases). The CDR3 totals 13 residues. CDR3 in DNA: TGTGCCAGCAGTTATAACCTACACAGGTTCCAGGTCTTC. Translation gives CASSYNLHRFQVF.

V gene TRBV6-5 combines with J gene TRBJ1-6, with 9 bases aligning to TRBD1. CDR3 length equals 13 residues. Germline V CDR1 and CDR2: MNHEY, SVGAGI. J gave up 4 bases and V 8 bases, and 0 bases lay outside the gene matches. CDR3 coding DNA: TGTGCCAGCGGGACAGGGTATAATTCACCCCTCCACTTT. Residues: CASGTGYNSPLHF.

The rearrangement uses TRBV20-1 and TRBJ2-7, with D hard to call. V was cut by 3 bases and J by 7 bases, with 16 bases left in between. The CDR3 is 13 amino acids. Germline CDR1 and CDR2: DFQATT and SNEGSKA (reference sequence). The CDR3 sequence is CSASKVGPREQYF. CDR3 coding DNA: TGCAGTGCTAGTAAAGTTGGTCCCAGAGAGCAGTACTTC.

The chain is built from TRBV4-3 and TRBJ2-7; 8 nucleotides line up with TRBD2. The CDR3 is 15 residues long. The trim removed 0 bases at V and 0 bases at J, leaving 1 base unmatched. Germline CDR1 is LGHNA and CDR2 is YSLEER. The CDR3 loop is CASSQDLAGSYEQYF. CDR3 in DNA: TGCGCCAGCAGCCAAGATCTAGCGGGCTCCTACGAGCAGTACTTC.

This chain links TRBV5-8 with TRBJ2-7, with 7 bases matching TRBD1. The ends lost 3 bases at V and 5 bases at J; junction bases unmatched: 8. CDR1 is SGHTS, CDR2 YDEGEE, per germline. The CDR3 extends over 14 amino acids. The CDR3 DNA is TGTGCCAGCAGCTCCGACAGGGATTTTGACGAGCAGTACTTC. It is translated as CASSSDRDFDEQYF.

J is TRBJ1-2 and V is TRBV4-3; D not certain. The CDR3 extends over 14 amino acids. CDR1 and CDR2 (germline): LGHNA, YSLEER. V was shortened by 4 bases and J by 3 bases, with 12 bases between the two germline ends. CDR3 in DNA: TGCGCCAGCAGCCCCCTACGATCGGACTATGGCTACACCTTC. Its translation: CASSPLRSDYGYTF.

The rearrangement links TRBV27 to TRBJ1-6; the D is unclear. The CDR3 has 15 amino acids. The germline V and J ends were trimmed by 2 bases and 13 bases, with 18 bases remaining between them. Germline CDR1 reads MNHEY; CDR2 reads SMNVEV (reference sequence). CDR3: CASSLERNRPTPLHF. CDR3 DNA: TGTGCCAGCAGTTTAGAAAGGAATCGCCCGACTCCCCTCCACTTT.

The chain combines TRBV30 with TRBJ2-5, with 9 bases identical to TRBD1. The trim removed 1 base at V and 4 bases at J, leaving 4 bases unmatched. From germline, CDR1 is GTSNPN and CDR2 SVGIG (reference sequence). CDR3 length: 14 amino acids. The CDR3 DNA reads TGTGCCTGGAGTGGGCACAGGGGGCGAGAGACCCAGTACTTC. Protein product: CAWSGHRGRETQYF. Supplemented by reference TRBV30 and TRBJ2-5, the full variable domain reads SQTIHQWPATLVQPVGSPLSLECTVEGTSNPNLYWYRQAAGRGLQLLFYSVGIGQISSEVPQNLSASRPQDRQFILSSKKLLLSDSGFYLCAWSGHRGRETQYFGPGTRLLVL.

CDR3 sequence: CASSYGTGGDLTEAFF. The CDR3 DNA is TGTGCCAGCAGTTACGGCACTGGGGGGGATCTCACTGAAGCTTTCTTT. The rearrangement links TRBV6-6 to TRBJ1-1, with a possible D match to TRBD1 (5 bases). Germline V CDR1 and CDR2: MNHNY, SVGAGI (reference sequence). CDR3 length equals 16 residues. Trimming left V 2 bases short and J 4 bases short, with 17 bases between.

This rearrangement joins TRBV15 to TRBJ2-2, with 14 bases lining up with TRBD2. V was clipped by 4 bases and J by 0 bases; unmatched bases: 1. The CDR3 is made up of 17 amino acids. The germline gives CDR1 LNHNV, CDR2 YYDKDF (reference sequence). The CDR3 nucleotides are TGTGCCACCAGCAAGGGACTAGCGGGGGCGAACACCGGGGAGCTGTTTTTT. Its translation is CATSKGLAGANTGELFF.

The CDR3 loop is CASRDSGTATGELFF. CDR3 in DNA: TGTGCCAGCAGGGATTCCGGGACAGCCACCGGGGAGCTGTTTTTT. The V call is TRBV2, the J call TRBJ2-2, with 7 nucleotides matching TRBD1. Losses at the gene ends were 6 bases for V and 4 bases for J; bases not matched to a gene: 8. Per the germline V gene, CDR1 is SNHLY and CDR2 is FYNNEI. This CDR3 is 15 amino acids long.